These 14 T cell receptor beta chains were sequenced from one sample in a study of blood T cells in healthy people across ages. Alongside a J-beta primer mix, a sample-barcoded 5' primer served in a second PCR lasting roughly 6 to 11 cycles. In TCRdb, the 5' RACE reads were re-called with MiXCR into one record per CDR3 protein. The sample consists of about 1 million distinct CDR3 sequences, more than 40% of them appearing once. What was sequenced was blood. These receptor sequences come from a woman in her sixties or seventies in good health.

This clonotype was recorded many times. CDR3 sequence (DNA): TGTGCCAGCAGCAAAAAGGACAGGGCTCTGGACGAGCAGTACTTC. Translation: CASSKKDRALDEQYF. The chain joins TRBV13 to TRBJ2-7; 8 bases agree with TRBD1. Looked up from germline, CDR1 is PRHDT and CDR2 is FYEKMQ (reference sequence). This CDR3 is 15 amino acids long. Trimming at V came to 5 bases and at J to 5 bases, leaving 11 bases not matched to a gene.

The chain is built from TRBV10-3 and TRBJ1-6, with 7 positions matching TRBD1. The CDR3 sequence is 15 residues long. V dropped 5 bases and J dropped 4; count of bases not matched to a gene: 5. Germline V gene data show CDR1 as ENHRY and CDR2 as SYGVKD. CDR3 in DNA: TGTGCCATCAGTCAAACAGGGGCGTATAATTCACCCCTCCACTTT. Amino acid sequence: CAISQTGAYNSPLHF.

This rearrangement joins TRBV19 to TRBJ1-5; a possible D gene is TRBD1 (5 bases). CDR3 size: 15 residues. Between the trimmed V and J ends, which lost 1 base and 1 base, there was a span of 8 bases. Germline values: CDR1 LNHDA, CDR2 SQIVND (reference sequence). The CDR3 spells CASSIGKGSNQPQHF. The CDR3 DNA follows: TGTGCCAGTAGTATAGGAAAGGGGAGCAATCAGCCCCAGCATTTT.

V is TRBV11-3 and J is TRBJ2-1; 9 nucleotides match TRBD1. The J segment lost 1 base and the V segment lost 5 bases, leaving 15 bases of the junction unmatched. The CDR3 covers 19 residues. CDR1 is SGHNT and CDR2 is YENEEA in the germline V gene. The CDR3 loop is CASSPRTGDGGKSYNEQFF. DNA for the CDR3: TGTGCCAGCAGCCCAAGGACAGGGGATGGCGGGAAGTCCTACAATGAGCAGTTCTTC.

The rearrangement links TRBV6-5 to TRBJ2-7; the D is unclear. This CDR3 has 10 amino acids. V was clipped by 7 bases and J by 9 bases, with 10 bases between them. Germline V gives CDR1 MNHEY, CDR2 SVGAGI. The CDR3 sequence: CASTPEGQYF. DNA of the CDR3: TGTGCCAGCACCCCCGAAGGGCAGTACTTC.

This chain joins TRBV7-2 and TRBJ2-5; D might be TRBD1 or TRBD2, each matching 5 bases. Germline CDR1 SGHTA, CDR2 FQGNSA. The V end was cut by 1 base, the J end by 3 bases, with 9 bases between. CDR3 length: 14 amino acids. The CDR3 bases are TGTGCCAGCAGCTTAGACGGGACCGAAGAGACCCAGTACTTC. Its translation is CASSLDGTEETQYF.

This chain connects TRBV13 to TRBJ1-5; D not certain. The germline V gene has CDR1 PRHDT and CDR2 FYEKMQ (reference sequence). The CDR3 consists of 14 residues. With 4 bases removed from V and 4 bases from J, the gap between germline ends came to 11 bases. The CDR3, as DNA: TGTGCCAGCAGCTCCCGGCAGACAAATCAGCCCCAGCATTTT. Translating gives CASSSRQTNQPQHF.

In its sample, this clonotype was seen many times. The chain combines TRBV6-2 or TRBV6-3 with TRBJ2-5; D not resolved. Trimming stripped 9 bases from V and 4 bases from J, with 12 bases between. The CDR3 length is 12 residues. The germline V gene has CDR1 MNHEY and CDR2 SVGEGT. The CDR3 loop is CASREHRETQYF. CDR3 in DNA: TGTGCCAGTAGAGAGCACAGAGAGACCCAGTACTTC.

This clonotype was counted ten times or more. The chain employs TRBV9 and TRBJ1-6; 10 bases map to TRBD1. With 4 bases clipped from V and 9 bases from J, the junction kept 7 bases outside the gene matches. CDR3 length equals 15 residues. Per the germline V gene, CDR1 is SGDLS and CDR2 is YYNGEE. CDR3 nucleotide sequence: TGTGCCAGCAGCCATGACAGGGGGCTCGGTTCACCCCTCCACTTT. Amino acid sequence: CASSHDRGLGSPLHF.

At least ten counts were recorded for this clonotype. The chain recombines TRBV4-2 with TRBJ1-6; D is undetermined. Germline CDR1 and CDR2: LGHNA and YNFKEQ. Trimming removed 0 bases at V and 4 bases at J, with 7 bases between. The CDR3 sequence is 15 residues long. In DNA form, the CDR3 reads TGTGCCAGCAGCCAAGATCGTCAGTATAATTCACCCCTCCACTTT. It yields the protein CASSQDRQYNSPLHF.

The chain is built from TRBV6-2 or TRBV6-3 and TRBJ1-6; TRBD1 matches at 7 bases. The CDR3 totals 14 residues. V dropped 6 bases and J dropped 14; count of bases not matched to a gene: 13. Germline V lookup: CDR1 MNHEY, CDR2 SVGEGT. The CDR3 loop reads CASRTTGAGGSLHF. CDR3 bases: TGTGCCAGCAGAACCACAGGGGCGGGTGGGTCCCTCCACTTT.

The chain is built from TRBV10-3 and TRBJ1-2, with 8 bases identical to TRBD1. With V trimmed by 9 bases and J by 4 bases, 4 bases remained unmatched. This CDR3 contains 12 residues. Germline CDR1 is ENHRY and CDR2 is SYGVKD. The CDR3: CAIRTGGYGYTF. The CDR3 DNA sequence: TGTGCCATTCGAACAGGGGGCTATGGCTACACCTTC.

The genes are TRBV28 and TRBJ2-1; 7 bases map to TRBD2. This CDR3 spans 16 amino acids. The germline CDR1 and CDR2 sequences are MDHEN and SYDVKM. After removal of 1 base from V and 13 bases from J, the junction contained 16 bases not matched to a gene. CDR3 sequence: CASSLFASGNQETQFF. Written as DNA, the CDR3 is TGTGCCAGCAGTTTATTCGCTAGCGGAAACCAAGAGACCCAGTTCTTC.

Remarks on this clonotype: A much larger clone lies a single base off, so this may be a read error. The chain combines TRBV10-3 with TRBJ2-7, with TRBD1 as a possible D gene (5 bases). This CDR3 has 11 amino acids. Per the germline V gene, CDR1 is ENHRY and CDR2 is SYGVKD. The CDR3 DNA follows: TGTGACATCTTAGGGGCAAGGGAGCAGTACTTC. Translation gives CDILGAREQYF.